Listed below are T cell receptor beta chains from one sample, sequenced in a study of cytomegalovirus exposure and HLA in healthy donors. The protocol was immunoSEQ multiplex PCR, while the TCRdb copy is restricted to in-frame clones and leaves out a portion. The data show 220,000 or so clones, 70% to 80% seen once. The sample comprised PBMCs. These receptors all stem from a woman aged 25 to 39 in good health and CMV-seronegative. CDR3s include the opening cysteine and the closing phenylalanine or tryptophan. The order of the fields is CDR3 protein, CDR3 DNA, J gene, V gene, D gene, clone size. The D gene is left open where the match is weak. A clone size is listed for some rows: how often the clone was seen (once, few, many), or a class if it is expanded.

cdr3_aa: CASSTTSGRARYF; cdr3_nt: TGTGCCAGTAGTACCACCAGCGGGAGGGCCAGGTACTTC; j_call: TRBJ2-7; v_call: TRBV19; d_call: TRBD2; clone_size: NA
cdr3_aa: CASIGGAKDTQYF; cdr3_nt: TGCGCCAGCATAGGGGGGGCTAAAGATACGCAGTATTTT; j_call: TRBJ2-3; v_call: TRBV5-1; d_call: NA; clone_size: NA
cdr3_aa: CASSRDRVPFGAEAFF; cdr3_nt: TGTGCCAGTAGTAGGGACAGGGTTCCCTTCGGGGCTGAAGCTTTCTTT; j_call: TRBJ1-1; v_call: TRBV19; d_call: TRBD1; clone_size: NA
cdr3_aa: CASSSPGGLGQEAFF; cdr3_nt: TGCGCCAGCAGCTCCCCAGGGGGCCTGGGGCAAGAAGCTTTCTTT; j_call: TRBJ1-1; v_call: TRBV5-1; d_call: TRBD1; clone_size: NA
cdr3_aa: CASTPLPRVETQYF; cdr3_nt: TGTGCCAGCACTCCGCTCCCCAGGGTGGAGACCCAGTACTTC; j_call: TRBJ2-5; v_call: TRBV2; d_call: NA; clone_size: NA
cdr3_aa: CASSMWDKGVGANVLTF; cdr3_nt: TGTGCCAGTAGTATGTGGGACAAGGGGGTTGGGGCCAACGTCCTGACTTTC; j_call: TRBJ2-6; v_call: TRBV19; d_call: NA; clone_size: NA
cdr3_aa: CASSEASGRRGTDTQYF; cdr3_nt: TGCGCCAGCAGTGAAGCTAGCGGGAGGCGGGGAACAGATACGCAGTATTTT; j_call: TRBJ2-3; v_call: TRBV10-1; d_call: TRBD2; clone_size: NA
cdr3_aa: CASSYSLSAISYEQYF; cdr3_nt: TGTGCCAGCAGTTACTCGCTCTCCGCGATCTCCTACGAGCAGTACTTC; j_call: TRBJ2-7; v_call: TRBV6-6; d_call: NA; clone_size: NA
cdr3_aa: CASSWRGTGVDEQYF; cdr3_nt: TGTGCCAGCAGCTGGAGGGGGACAGGGGTCGACGAGCAGTACTTC; j_call: TRBJ2-7; v_call: TRBV5-5; d_call: TRBD1; clone_size: NA
cdr3_aa: CASSLEGTGRRDTQYF; cdr3_nt: TGTGCCAGCAGCTTAGAGGGGACAGGGCGTAGAGATACGCAGTATTTT; j_call: TRBJ2-3; v_call: TRBV11-3; d_call: TRBD1; clone_size: NA
cdr3_aa: CAWSVRDGGGYTF; cdr3_nt: TGTGCCTGGAGTGTCCGCGACGGGGGGGGCTACACCTTC; j_call: TRBJ1-2; v_call: TRBV30; d_call: NA; clone_size: NA
cdr3_aa: CASSQERLDTDTQYF; cdr3_nt: TGCGCCAGCAGCCAAGAAAGACTGGACACAGATACGCAGTATTTT; j_call: TRBJ2-3; v_call: TRBV4-1; d_call: NA; clone_size: few
cdr3_aa: CASALWSSGNTIYF; cdr3_nt: TGTGCCAGCGCACTGTGGAGCTCTGGAAACACCATATATTTT; j_call: TRBJ1-3; v_call: TRBV2; d_call: NA; clone_size: NA
cdr3_aa: CASSPRTSGAYNEQFF; cdr3_nt: TGTGCCAGCAGCCCACGGACTAGCGGTGCCTACAATGAGCAGTTCTTC; j_call: TRBJ2-1; v_call: TRBV6-4; d_call: TRBD2; clone_size: NA
cdr3_aa: CASSPSYQETQYF; cdr3_nt: TGTGCCAGCTCACCTTCGTACCAAGAGACCCAGTACTTC; j_call: TRBJ2-5; v_call: TRBV18; d_call: NA; clone_size: few
cdr3_aa: CASSHLGTGFTYEQYF; cdr3_nt: TGTGCCAGCAGTCACCTTGGGACAGGGTTTACCTACGAGCAGTACTTC; j_call: TRBJ2-7; v_call: TRBV6-6; d_call: TRBD1; clone_size: NA
cdr3_aa: CASSPQGYNQPQHF; cdr3_nt: TGTGCCAGCAGTCCTCAGGGCTACAATCAGCCCCAGCATTTT; j_call: TRBJ1-5; v_call: TRBV6-1; d_call: NA; clone_size: NA
cdr3_aa: CASSERREIPTEQYF; cdr3_nt: TGTGCCAGCAGTGAAAGGCGGGAGATACCCACTGAGCAGTACTTC; j_call: TRBJ2-7; v_call: TRBV6-1; d_call: TRBD2; clone_size: NA
cdr3_aa: CASSEWTSSNQPQHF; cdr3_nt: TGTGCCAGCAGTGAATGGACAAGTAGCAATCAGCCCCAGCATTTT; j_call: TRBJ1-5; v_call: TRBV2; d_call: NA; clone_size: NA
cdr3_aa: CASSLEAASGNTIYF; cdr3_nt: TGCGCCAGCAGCTTGGAGGCGGCCTCTGGAAACACCATATATTTT; j_call: TRBJ1-3; v_call: TRBV5-1; d_call: NA; clone_size: NA
cdr3_aa: CASSLNLGRDWTEAFF; cdr3_nt: TGTGCCAGCAGCCTTAACCTTGGCCGGGACTGGACTGAAGCTTTCTTT; j_call: TRBJ1-1; v_call: TRBV14; d_call: NA; clone_size: NA
cdr3_aa: CAWASGRDATEAFF; cdr3_nt: TGTGCCTGGGCTAGCGGAAGGGACGCCACTGAAGCTTTCTTT; j_call: TRBJ1-1; v_call: TRBV30; d_call: NA; clone_size: NA
cdr3_aa: CASSLKGQGAYEQYF; cdr3_nt: TGTGCCAGCAGTTTGAAAGGACAGGGGGCCTACGAGCAGTACTTC; j_call: TRBJ2-7; v_call: TRBV27; d_call: TRBD1; clone_size: NA
cdr3_aa: CASMITRGEGLHYEQYF; cdr3_nt: TGTGCCAGCATGATCACGAGGGGGGAGGGGCTTCATTACGAGCAGTACTTC; j_call: TRBJ2-7; v_call: TRBV27; d_call: NA; clone_size: NA
cdr3_aa: CASSPRRGSDEQYF; cdr3_nt: TGTGCCAGCAGCCCGCGGAGGGGAAGCGACGAGCAGTACTTC; j_call: TRBJ2-7; v_call: TRBV11-1; d_call: NA; clone_size: NA
cdr3_aa: CASSFLTEAFF; cdr3_nt: TGTGCCAGCAGCTTCCTAACTGAAGCTTTCTTT; j_call: TRBJ1-1; v_call: TRBV7-2; d_call: NA; clone_size: once
cdr3_aa: CASSLTSNRGSGANVLTF; cdr3_nt: TGTGCCAGCTCACTGACATCAAACCGGGGATCAGGGGCCAACGTCCTGACTTTC; j_call: TRBJ2-6; v_call: TRBV18; d_call: NA; clone_size: NA